This entry is about one TCR beta chain. Its antigen remains unidentified. The data belong to a study of T cell repertoires in cytomegalovirus infection. Study-level background: An indication of both CMV infection and matching HLA type came from public TCR beta signatures.

Overall study results and limits: Identification of carriers of CMV plus the relevant HLA was achieved through cumulative public TCR beta family frequency.

TCRdb reprocessed the reads via MiXCR and lists one record per CDR3 protein. In the table there are about 920,000 distinct CDR3 sequences, roughly a third of which are singletons. J was trimmed by 4 bases and V by 3 bases; bases with no gene match: 5. The CDR3 totals 14 residues. Germline CDR1 is SGHKS and CDR2 is YYEKEE (reference sequence). The V call is TRBV5-5, the J call TRBJ2-7; 9 bases are a match to TRBD1. The specimen was cultured CD8+ T cells from PBMCs, collected from culture after CMV antigen stimulation. This sequence was found in a human donor in good health (CMV status not recorded). Some clones in this sample may be carry-over from other donors' samples. CDR3 residues: CASSSGQGQYEQYF. In DNA form, the CDR3 reads TGTGCCAGCAGCTCTGGACAGGGGCAATACGAGCAGTACTTC. Filled out from reference TRBV5-5 and TRBJ2-7, the complete variable domain reads DAGVTQSPTHLIKTRGQQVTLRCSPISGHKSVSWYQQVLGQGPQFIFQYYEKEERGRGNFPDRFSARQFPNYSSELNVNALLLGDSALYLCASSSGQGQYEQYFGPGTRLTVT.